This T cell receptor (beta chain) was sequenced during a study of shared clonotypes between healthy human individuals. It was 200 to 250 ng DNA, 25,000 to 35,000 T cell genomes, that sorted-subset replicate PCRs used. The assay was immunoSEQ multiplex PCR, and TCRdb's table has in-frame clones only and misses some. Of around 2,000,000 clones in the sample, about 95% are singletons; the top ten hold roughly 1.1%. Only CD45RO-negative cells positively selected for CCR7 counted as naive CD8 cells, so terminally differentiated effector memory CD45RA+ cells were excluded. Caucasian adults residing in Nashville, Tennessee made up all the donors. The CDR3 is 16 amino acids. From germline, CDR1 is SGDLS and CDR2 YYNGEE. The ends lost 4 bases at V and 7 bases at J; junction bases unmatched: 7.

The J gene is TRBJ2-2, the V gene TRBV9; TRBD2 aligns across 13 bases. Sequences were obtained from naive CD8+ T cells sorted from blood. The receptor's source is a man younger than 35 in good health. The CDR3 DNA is TGTGCCAGCAGCCCCACTAGCGGGGGGGCCGGCGGGGAGCTGTTTTTT. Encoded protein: CASSPTSGGAGGELFF.